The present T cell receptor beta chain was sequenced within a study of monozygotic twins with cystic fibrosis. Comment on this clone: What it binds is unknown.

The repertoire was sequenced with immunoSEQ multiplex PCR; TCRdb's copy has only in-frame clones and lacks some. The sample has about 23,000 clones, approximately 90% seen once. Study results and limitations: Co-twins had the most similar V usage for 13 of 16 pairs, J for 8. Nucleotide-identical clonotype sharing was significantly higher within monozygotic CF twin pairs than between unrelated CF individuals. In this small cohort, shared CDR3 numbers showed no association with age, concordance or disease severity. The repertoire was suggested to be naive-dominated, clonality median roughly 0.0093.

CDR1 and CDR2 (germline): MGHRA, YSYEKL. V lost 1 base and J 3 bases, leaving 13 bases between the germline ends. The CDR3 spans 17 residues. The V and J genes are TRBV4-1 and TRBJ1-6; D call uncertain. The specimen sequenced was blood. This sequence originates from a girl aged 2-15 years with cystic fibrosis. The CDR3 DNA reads TGCGCCAGCAGCCAAGTAGACCTTTTAGTCTATAATTCACCCCTCCACTTT. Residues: CASSQVDLLVYNSPLHF.